This T cell receptor (beta chain) was sequenced during a study of cytomegalovirus exposure and HLA in healthy donors (dated by TCRdb to the late 2010s). In the study overall: According to an earlier analysis of 587 of the donors, some 180 million T cells yielded 90 million to 140 million unique TCR beta sequences and 250 to 350 Gb of sequence data. An early release covering about 600 HLA-typed donors comprised approximately 300 gigabases of sequencing data and roughly 86 million unique TCR sequences. Of the roughly 400 genotyped donors, over 70% fell in the genetic ancestry cluster associated with self-reported Caucasian donors. The aim of the study was to test whether cataloging public T cell receptors could identify signatures of past pathogen exposure. The study profiled the T cell repertoires of hundreds of subjects by immunosequencing and related them to cytomegalovirus serostatus. In addition to the first cohort of hundreds of subjects, a separate validation cohort of 100 to 150 different subjects was used. To predict cytomegalovirus infection status, the study combined high-throughput TCR immunosequencing, statistical association of individual TCRs with disease status, and machine learning. In a later analysis, previously published TCR beta repertoires from 670 or so donors were re-analyzed and high-resolution HLA genotyping was added so that TCR occurrence patterns could be studied. Rather than drawing on any new phenotypic data, the later analysis identified candidate immune exposures from TCR beta sequences and the way those sequences occurred across donors. An earlier analysis of about 620 of the donors applied high-throughput TCR beta sequencing to assess whether each TCR beta V gene segment acted as functional or pseudogenic. Donor age, sex, ethnicity and CMV serostatus were compiled together with the repertoire data. Genome-wide SNP genotypes for about 60% of the 666 donors were used in a later genetic analysis, which treated that subset as a discovery cohort. All discovery cohort repertoires had been generated on a single sequencing platform. Both class I and class II loci were covered by HLA typing, at four-digit resolution. Typing coverage differed by locus: A, B, C, DRB1 and DQB1 were typed in about 629-640 donors, DQA1 in approximately 520, DPA1 in 606, and DPB1 in approximately 450. Several DR-DQ haplotypes were handled as single units for association and clustering because linkage in the cohort was strong. On average, roughly 250,000 unique TCR beta nucleotide sequences were sequenced per donor among about 400 genotyped donors of the cohort, with around 19% of those sequences being non-productive.

A remark on this clone: Its antigen remains unidentified. Base qualities are not at hand, and no much larger clone is one base apart.

Library preparation used the immunoSEQ multiplex PCR assay. The multiplex PCR relied on a mix of 60 forward primers for TCR Vbeta segments and 13 reverse primers for TCR Jbeta segments. The CDR3 region of rearranged TCR beta genes was amplified from genomic DNA with a multiplex PCR assay. On the Illumina HiSeq System, the amplified TCR beta libraries were sequenced as 87-base-pair reads. Under the source paper's analysis protocol: Across the 500 to 700 repertoires, a later analysis counted some 80 million unique TCR beta chains, about 10 million of which were shared by at least two donors. To remove PCR and sequencing errors, raw reads were error-corrected and collapsed into unique sequences using a nearest-neighbor algorithm that merged closely related sequences. V, D and J gene segments were assigned by aligning CDR3 sequences to IMGT reference sequences. For a sequence to be retained, a match of at least six nucleotides to both a V gene segment and a J gene segment was required. Rearrangements were classified as productive when the CDR3 lacked stop codons and remained in frame with V and J, and all other rearrangements were classified as non-productive. Following IMGT convention, CDR3 was defined as the stretch from the second conserved V-encoded cysteine up to the conserved J-encoded phenylalanine. In an earlier analysis of more than 550 of the donors, sequences lacking an unambiguous match to a single V gene segment were excluded. In an earlier analysis of about 590 of the donors, a V segment was called functional when productive rearrangements were above 56.7%, and segregating when the standard deviation between donors exceeded 5%. A statistical classification framework was developed to diagnose cytomegalovirus status using the catalog of TCR beta chain sequences. V and J gene assignment, in a later analysis, came from comparing TCR nucleotide sequences with IMGT/GENE-DB human TR gene sequences. In a later analysis, CDR3 sequences and most-parsimonious VDJ recombination scenarios were assigned using the TCRdist pipeline. In a later analysis, each TCR beta chain was defined by its CDR3 amino acid sequence together with its V-gene family, and reads lacking a unique V-gene family were excluded. To address suspected cross-contamination and a sequencing artifact, a later analysis removed 550 to 750 highly shared, low-generation-probability nucleotide sequences. In a later analysis, a clonal expansion index for each public chain was calculated from normalized within-repertoire ranks of inferred template counts. A later analysis computed generation probabilities with a VDJ recombination model fitted to out-of-frame rearrangements, and checked the results against IGoR. A later analysis scored TCR-TCR, TCR-HLA and TCR-CMV co-occurrence with hypergeometric tests, applying a repertoire-size bias correction to TCR pairs. In a later analysis, false discovery rates were estimated by permuting HLA or CMV assignments 20 times. In a later analysis, co-occurring TCRs were grouped using DBSCAN, with TCRdist sequence similarity added in when clustering inside HLA-allele-positive subsets. Co-occurrence clustering excluded repertoires with fewer than 30,000 or more than 120,000 public chains, plus five with anomalous nucleotide sharing. This is the immuneACCESS table as TCRdb keeps it, with only in-frame sequences that have V and J called. A part of the clones is gone; compared with another copy, unresolved V genes explain less than half, and the rest is unexplained. The V and J calls and clone size were taken over from that table, and D and trimming were inferred from the DNA. Present in this sample are 110,000 to 150,000 clones, around 78% of which were seen just once. The ten largest make up 2% to 2.5% of the sample.

The germline V gene sets CDR1 to MRHNA and CDR2 to SNTAGT. V is cut by 2 bases and J by 4 bases, and the space between the germline ends is 10 bases. The CDR3 runs 14 residues from the cysteine to the phenylalanine. Solely the CDR3 DNA is kept, with 42 bases framed from the first base. Paper-wide results and their limitations: Because the 87-base-pair reads could not distinguish some IMGT-functional V segments, including TRBV6-2 and TRBV6-3, those segments were excluded. Most TCR sequences were seen in very few donors, while some public TCRs were found in many individuals. Because HLA typing was missing for some donors at each locus, association tests included only the typed subset. A further reported finding was that TCR beta sequences accurately predicted the HLA-A and HLA-B alleles for most subjects in the first cohort. In a later analysis, about 16,000 TCR beta sequences were associated with specific HLA alleles at a false discovery rate of 0.05. The earlier analysis of nearly 600 of the donors excluded some 16 rarely observed V segments, including chromosome 9 orphons, because counts were too low. Cytomegalovirus status was reported to be diagnosed by the classifier with high specificity and sensitivity in both the original and validation cohorts. In a later analysis, the rate of TCR association differed among HLA loci, with DRB1 alleles having the most associated TCRs and HLA-C alleles having the fewest. Most CMV-associated TCR beta chains appeared to be HLA-restricted in a later analysis, and the HLA associations seemed to be driven largely by CMV exposure. Linkage disequilibrium might explain the correlated functional status among segregating V segments, but an unknown experimental factor could not be excluded. In a later genetic analysis, a missense DCLRE1C variant was associated with V-gene and J-gene trimming of TCR beta chains, and the association was replicated in an independent cohort. For the cohort, immune exposure information was limited to CMV serostatus. A total of fewer than 200 TCR beta chains were listed by the study as associated with cytomegalovirus. A later analysis found that HLA-associated TCR beta chains were more clonally expanded and had lower generation probabilities than equally common non-associated chains. In an earlier analysis of 450 to 750 of the donors, most TCR beta V segments appeared in productive rearrangements about 87% or about 30% of the time, broadly matching IMGT annotations. Three of the identified cytomegalovirus-associated TCR beta chains were confirmed in vitro to be specific for cytomegalovirus antigens. In a later analysis, several top co-occurrence clusters were reported to appear linked to parvovirus B19, influenza, CMV and Epstein-Barr virus. A later genetic analysis reported fewer N-insertions in productive TCRs among donors in an Asian-associated ancestry cluster than the approximately 670-donor mean. According to the authors, the approach could potentially be generalized to other disease states and immunological phenotypes. A cluster of highly shared sequence variants was judged likely to represent a technical artifact of the sequencing pipeline. Only TCR beta chains were sequenced in this cohort, and the absence of alpha or paired-chain data limited detectable features. Presence/absence analyses assumed roughly uniform sequencing depth across donors, an assumption that may not hold. Assigning TCR associations to individual alleles was difficult when HLA alleles, especially DR and DQ, strongly co-occurred.

The cohort was made up of 666 healthy bone marrow donors. At the time of sampling, all cohort members were nominally healthy, though unrecorded immune exposures were likely present. The donor was CMV seropositive and belonged to the group of over 250 seropositive cohort members. A peripheral blood sample was provided by each donor, and peripheral blood mononuclear cells were used for TCR beta sequencing. The Qiagen DNeasy Blood Extraction Kit was used to extract genomic DNA from the blood cell samples. The chain employs TRBV6-4 and TRBJ2-3; a tentative D match to TRBD1 spans 5 bases. Material for sequencing was PBMCs. The TCR originated in a woman aged 18-30 years in good health and CMV-seropositive. CDR3 loop: CASSDGQGADTQYF. The nucleotide sequence is given as TGTGCCAGCAGTGACGGGCAGGGCGCAGATACGCAGTATTTT.